The T cell receptor (beta chain) under discussion was sequenced for a study of OX40 agonist ivuxolimab in advanced cancers. The overall study: People who had prior anti-PD-1, anti-PD-L1 or anti-CTLA-4 therapy could take part, and around 39% had some. Two cutaneous melanoma patients and one hepatocellular carcinoma patient, three in all, had partial responses. Notes on the study in general: With doses of 0.1-3.0 mg/kg, partial responders showed among the lowest clonal expansion. Within 6 weeks, CD4+ and CD8+ blood T cells expanded clonally at 0.1 to 3.0 mg/kg.

As regards this clone: The antigen is unknown.

Sequencing used immunoSEQ multiplex PCR; TCRdb keeps in-frame clones, though not all of them. Among around 60,000 clones listed, approximately 90% were seen once. This CDR3 comprises 15 residues. The V and J ends lost 0 bases and 7 bases respectively, with 13 bases between them. The germline CDR1 and CDR2 sequences are SGHVS and FQNEAQ. The TCR originated in an adult with an advanced solid tumor such as melanoma, head and neck, liver or kidney cancer. The specimen was CD4+ or CD8+ T cells sorted from blood, collected in a trial of the OX40 agonist ivuxolimab. The J gene is TRBJ1-5, the V gene TRBV7-8, with D possibly matching TRBD1 (5 bases). The CDR3 nucleotides are TGTGCCAGCAGCTTAGCGGGAGGGGCGGGACAGCCCCAGCATTTT. The encoded protein is CASSLAGGAGQPQHF.